The 28 T cell receptor beta chains in this list originate from one sample, sequenced in a study of CD8+ T cells in alopecia areata. cDNA prepared by RNA extraction and subsequent reverse transcription served as the template for sequencing. The repertoire was sequenced with immunoSEQ multiplex PCR; TCRdb's copy has only in-frame clones and lacks some. The sample carries some 150,000 clones, 58% recorded once. Treatment here: oral pan-JAK inhibitor, 5-10 mg twice daily. The specimen was CD4+ T cells sorted from blood, collected at approximately week 60, from a patient treated with tofacitinib. The source is a human donor with alopecia areata.

This clone was recorded once. The chain couples TRBV18 to TRBJ2-3; D gene unclear. The CDR3 has 11 residues. Germline V gives CDR1 KGHSH, CDR2 LQKENI. V lost 4 bases and J 6 bases, leaving 5 bases between the germline ends. Here the CDR3 DNA reads TGTGCCAGCTCACTGTCTGATACGCAGTATTTT. Protein: CASSLSDTQYF.

This clone was observed a few times. J is TRBJ2-2 and V is TRBV7-9, with D possibly matching TRBD1 (6 bases). The CDR3 covers 12 residues. From germline, CDR1 is SEHNR and CDR2 FQNEAQ (reference sequence). Trimming removed 5 bases from V and 13 bases from J, with 14 bases in between. DNA of the CDR3: TGTGCCAGCAGCAGGACAGTGAAGGGGCTGTTTTTT. Translating it yields CASSRTVKGLFF.

V and J are TRBV30 and TRBJ1-1; D unclear. This CDR3 has 11 residues. The V gene's germline CDR1 is GTSNPN and CDR2 SVGIG (reference sequence). Between the trimmed V and J ends, which lost 4 bases and 2 bases, there was a span of 5 bases. CDR3 nucleotide sequence: TGTGCCTGGACCCGTAACACTGAAGCTTTCTTT. Its translation is CAWTRNTEAFF. Combining the CDR3 with reference TRBV30 and TRBJ1-1 gives the whole variable domain SQTIHQWPATLVQPVGSPLSLECTVEGTSNPNLYWYRQAAGRGLQLLFYSVGIGQISSEVPQNLSASRPQDRQFILSSKKLLLSDSGFYLCAWTRNTEAFFGQGTRLTVV.

This sequence joins TRBV5-5 and TRBJ2-2, with a tentative D call TRBD1 (5 bases). Trimming took off 4 bases at V and 4 bases at J, with 14 bases between the two ends. The CDR3 runs 15 residues. Germline lookup yields CDR1 SGHKS and CDR2 YYEKEE (reference sequence). CDR3: CASSPGRTTTGELFF. The CDR3 coding sequence is TGTGCCAGCAGCCCCGGCCGGACAACCACCGGGGAGCTGTTTTTT.

This clone was counted only a few times. The chain links TRBV14 to TRBJ1-4; 7 bases map to TRBD1. Germline trimming cut 3 bases from V and 4 bases from J; bases unmatched to any gene: 17. Looked up from germline, CDR1 is SGHDN and CDR2 is FVKESK. The CDR3 totals 19 residues. This CDR3 is CASSHRRWRQTGINEKLFF. The CDR3, as DNA: TGTGCCAGCAGCCACAGAAGGTGGAGGCAGACAGGGATTAATGAAAAACTGTTTTTT.

In this sample, this clone turned up once. This chain connects TRBV18 to TRBJ2-7, with D tentatively TRBD1 (6 bases). The germline V and J ends were trimmed by 1 base and 1 base, with 11 bases remaining between them. The CDR3 sequence is 15 residues long. From germline, CDR1 is KGHSH and CDR2 LQKENI. In nucleotides, the CDR3 is TGTGCCAGCTCACCACAAGGGGGTAGGTCCTACGAGCAGTACTTC. It is translated as CASSPQGGRSYEQYF.

The count of this clone is one. The chain combines TRBV30 with TRBJ2-7; possibly TRBD1 for D (5 bases). The CDR3 loop spans 14 amino acids. The germline V and J ends were trimmed by 2 bases and 2 bases, with 13 bases remaining between them. Germline loops: CDR1 GTSNPN, CDR2 SVGIG (reference sequence). The CDR3 DNA sequence: TGTGCCTGGAGTCCGGCAGGGCCAACCTACGAGCAGTACTTC. Residues: CAWSPAGPTYEQYF.

The rearrangement uses TRBV7-9 and TRBJ1-1; D gene unclear. The CDR3 consists of 16 residues. Germline V CDR1 and CDR2: SEHNR, FQNEAQ (reference sequence). V lost 3 bases and J 2 bases, leaving 16 bases between the germline ends. The CDR3 reads CASSFPGGKVNTEAFF. The DNA of the CDR3 is TGTGCCAGCAGCTTCCCCGGTGGTAAAGTAAACACTGAAGCTTTCTTT.

V gene TRBV29-1 combines with J gene TRBJ1-5, with D perhaps matching TRBD1 (6 bases). Germline V gene sequence: CDR1 SQVTM, CDR2 ANQGSEA. The CDR3 runs to 15 residues. V lost 7 bases and J 12 bases, leaving 28 bases between the germline ends. CDR3 loop: CSAMGSGQGFDFQHF. CDR3 coding DNA: TGCAGCGCCATGGGGTCGGGACAAGGGTTCGATTTCCAGCATTTT.

The chain recombines TRBV9 with TRBJ1-1, with 7 bases identical to TRBD1. V shed 3 bases and J 5 bases; nucleotides not matched to a gene: 7. The CDR3 runs 14 residues. Germline V gene lookup returns CDR1 SGDLS and CDR2 YYNGEE. CDR3 in amino acids: CASSALTGRTEAFF. In DNA, the CDR3 is TGTGCCAGCAGCGCCCTGACAGGGAGGACTGAAGCTTTCTTT.

This clone occurred a few times. The rearrangement uses TRBV6-1 and TRBJ2-7; TRBD2 is a possible D gene (6 bases). Germline CDR1 and CDR2: MNHNS and SASEGT. CDR3 length equals 13 residues. The V end lost 0 bases, the J end lost 3 bases, and 6 bases lay between the germline ends. Here the CDR3 reads CASSEARGYEQYF. CDR3 coding DNA: TGTGCCAGCAGTGAAGCGCGGGGCTACGAGCAGTACTTC.

The V gene is TRBV5-6, the J gene TRBJ1-4; D unresolved. Deletions cut 6 bases from V and 7 bases from J, with 16 bases between. CDR1 SGHDT and CDR2 YYEEEE come from the germline V gene. CDR3 length: 14 amino acids. CDR3 nucleotide sequence: TGTGCCAGCACGCATCGGGGTTTGGGTGAAAAACTGTTTTTT. This translates into CASTHRGLGEKLFF.

This chain links TRBV2 with TRBJ1-4; the D is unclear. Trimming left V 4 bases short and J 0 bases short, with 9 bases between. The germline CDR1 and CDR2 sequences are SNHLY and FYNNEI. The CDR3 totals 15 residues. The CDR3 sequence: CASSGVGSTNEKLFF. CDR3 nucleotide sequence: TGTGCCAGCAGTGGGGTTGGATCAACTAATGAAAAACTGTTTTTT.

This clone was observed a handful of times. The genes are TRBV29-1 and TRBJ2-5, with TRBD2 matching 7 bases. With V trimmed by 2 bases and J by 5 bases, 8 bases remained unmatched. CDR1 is SQVTM, CDR2 ANQGSEA, per germline. The length of the CDR3 is 14 residues. CDR3 sequence: CSVEIRRGGETQYF. As DNA, the CDR3 is TGCAGCGTTGAAATCCGGCGGGGAGGGGAGACCCAGTACTTC.

This clone was counted a single time. The chain is built from TRBV30 and TRBJ2-7; 7 bases map to TRBD1. The CDR3 has 15 residues. From germline, CDR1 is GTSNPN and CDR2 SVGIG (reference sequence). V shed 5 bases, J shed 6 bases, and the junction held 16 bases outside the gene matches. The CDR3 loop is CAWAGGPGPEGEQYF. The CDR3 region has the DNA TGTGCCTGGGCAGGGGGTCCCGGTCCGGAAGGCGAGCAGTACTTC.

This chain connects TRBV9 to TRBJ1-1, with D hard to call. This CDR3 spans 13 amino acids. V shed 5 bases and J shed 1 base, with 9 bases lying between them. Germline V gene sequence: CDR1 SGDLS, CDR2 YYNGEE. The CDR3 region is CASRLHENTEAFF. DNA for the CDR3: TGTGCCAGCAGGTTACACGAGAACACTGAAGCTTTCTTT.

The gene calls are TRBV7-9 and TRBJ1-5, with a tentative D call TRBD1 (5 bases). The length of the CDR3 is 15 residues. Germline-derived CDR1 and CDR2 are SEHNR and FQNEAQ (reference sequence). V lost 2 bases and J lost 1, with 9 bases in between. The CDR3 spells CASSLFEGSNQPQHF. DNA for the CDR3: TGTGCCAGCAGCTTATTTGAGGGGAGCAATCAGCCCCAGCATTTT.

The V gene is TRBV6-5, the J gene TRBJ1-4; maybe TRBD1 (6 bases). V was cut by 4 bases and J by 3 bases, with 12 bases left in between. CDR3 length: 15 residues. Looked up from germline, CDR1 is MNHEY and CDR2 is SVGAGI. In DNA, the CDR3 is TGTGCCAGCAGTTTCCAGACAGGCCCTAATGAAAAACTGTTTTTT. Its translation: CASSFQTGPNEKLFF.

The chain combines TRBV7-6 with TRBJ2-1; possibly TRBD2 for D (6 bases). V lost 4 bases and J lost 7, with 14 bases in between. Germline V gene lookup returns CDR1 SGHVS and CDR2 FNYEAQ. This CDR3 has 14 amino acids. The CDR3 nucleotides read TGTGCCAGCAGCTCCCCGGGACTTTTGAATGAGCAGTTCTTC. This translates into CASSSPGLLNEQFF.

The J gene is TRBJ1-1, the V gene TRBV4-2, with D hard to call. The CDR3 has 13 residues. Germline V gives CDR1 LGHNA, CDR2 YNFKEQ. V was shortened by 0 bases and J by 5 bases, with 7 bases between the two germline ends. Written as DNA, the CDR3 is TGTGCCAGCAGCCAAGATATGGGAACTGAAGCTTTCTTT. The encoded protein is CASSQDMGTEAFF.

Only one count was recorded for this clone. The chain couples TRBV5-1 to TRBJ1-2; 7 nucleotides line up with TRBD1. The CDR3 extends over 12 amino acids. Germline V CDR1 and CDR2: SGHRS, YFSETQ. V dropped 4 bases and J dropped 5; count of bases not matched to a gene: 2. The CDR3 DNA is TGCGCCAGCAGCGAGGGACAGTATGGCTACACCTTC. This encodes CASSEGQYGYTF.

This clone was seen a few times. The genes are TRBV4-1 and TRBJ2-6; no clear D gene. The CDR3 spans 16 residues. V lost 1 base to trimming and J lost 0 bases, with 7 bases between them. The germline gives CDR1 MGHRA, CDR2 YSYEKL. This CDR3 is CASSQAPLSGANVLTF. DNA of the CDR3: TGCGCCAGCAGCCAAGCGCCGCTCTCTGGGGCCAACGTCCTGACTTTC.

This clone came up a few times. Other DNA sequences in this specimen translate into the identical CDR3. The V gene is TRBV6-5, the J gene TRBJ2-3; maybe TRBD1 (5 bases). The ends were cut back, 5 bases at V and 6 bases at J, with 6 bases in the middle. The length of the CDR3 is 11 residues. The germline gives CDR1 MNHEY, CDR2 SVGAGI. The CDR3 coding sequence is TGTGCCAGCAGTCCAGGGGATACGCAGTATTTT. This encodes CASSPGDTQYF.

The genes are TRBV19 and TRBJ1-5; a weak D match, TRBD1 (5 bases). Germline V lookup: CDR1 LNHDA, CDR2 SQIVND (reference sequence). This CDR3 comprises 15 residues. Deletions cut 7 bases from V and 0 bases from J, with 13 bases between. The CDR3 sequence is CASNPGGSSNQPQHF. DNA for the CDR3: TGTGCCAGTAACCCGGGGGGGTCTAGCAATCAGCCCCAGCATTTT.

This clone has just a few counts. CDR3 protein: CASSSTLGGQPQHF. The CDR3 bases are TGTGCCAGCAGCAGTACCTTGGGGGGTCAGCCCCAGCATTTT. V and J are TRBV7-2 and TRBJ1-5; tentative D call: TRBD1 (5 bases). CDR1 SGHTA and CDR2 FQGNSA come from the germline V gene. The CDR3 is 14 amino acids. V lost 5 bases, J lost 6 bases, and 14 bases lay in between.

J is TRBJ1-4 and V is TRBV27, with D possibly TRBD1 on 6 matching bases. Trimming took off 10 bases at V and 7 bases at J, with 25 bases between the two ends. Germline-derived CDR1 and CDR2 are MNHEY and SMNVEV (reference sequence). The CDR3 totals 16 residues. The CDR3 DNA sequence: TGTGCCAACTTCCGATGGGGGGCAGGATCGGGTGAAAAACTGTTTTTT. Encoded protein: CANFRWGAGSGEKLFF. The complete variable domain, with remaining parts taken from reference TRBV27 and TRBJ1-4, reads EAQVTQNPRYLITVTGKKLTVTCSQNMNHEYMSWYRQDPGLGLRQIYYSMNVEVTDKGDVPEGYKVSRKEKRNFPLILESPSPNQTSLYFCANFRWGAGSGEKLFFGSGTQLSVL.

This clone was seen a few times. The rearrangement links TRBV7-2 to TRBJ2-3, with TRBD2 matching 14 bases. CDR1 and CDR2 from the germline V gene are SGHTA and FQGNSA. Trimming removed 6 bases from V and 9 bases from J; junction bases left unmatched: 8. CDR3 length equals 15 residues. DNA for the CDR3: TGTGCCAGCAGTTCCGGACTAGCGGGGGGACGAACGCAGTATTTT. It translates to CASSSGLAGGRTQYF. Full variable domain (rest looked up from reference TRBV7-2 and TRBJ2-3): GAGVSQSPSNKVTEKGKDVELRCDPISGHTALYWYRQSLGQGLEFLIYFQGNSAPDKSGLPSDRFSAERTGGSVSTLTIQRTQQEDSAVYLCASSSGLAGGRTQYFGPGTRLTVL.

The V gene is TRBV9, the J gene TRBJ1-6; D gene unclear. The ends were cut back, 4 bases at V and 8 bases at J, with 7 bases in the middle. The CDR3 loop spans 12 amino acids. Germline loops: CDR1 SGDLS, CDR2 YYNGEE. The CDR3: CASSRDDSPLHF. As DNA, the CDR3 is TGTGCCAGCAGCAGAGACGATTCACCCCTCCACTTT.